This T cell receptor (beta chain) was obtained from a study of T-cell memory formation after mild COVID-19. V gave up 2 bases and J gave up 6 bases; unmatched junction bases: 2. This CDR3 is built from 14 residues. Germline CDR1 SNHLY, CDR2 FYNNEI. This clonotype has only a few counts. Constant-segment primers were used for 5'RACE, and the resulting TCR alpha and TCR beta cDNA libraries carried sample barcodes and UMIs. TCRdb independently ran MiXCR on the 5' RACE reads; one entry per CDR3 protein. The repertoire holds some 450,000 distinct CDR3 sequences, with roughly 18% as singletons. Sequences were obtained from PBMCs or a T cell subset sorted from them (not recorded which). The clonotype comes from a young man who had mild COVID-19 (a few samples of this study predate the infection). Cell type and time point are not known. The V gene is TRBV2, the J gene TRBJ2-3; 10 bases are shared with TRBD2. The CDR3 DNA is TGTGCCAGCAGTGAAAGCGGGGGGGTGGATACGCAGTATTTT. Protein product: CASSESGGVDTQYF.